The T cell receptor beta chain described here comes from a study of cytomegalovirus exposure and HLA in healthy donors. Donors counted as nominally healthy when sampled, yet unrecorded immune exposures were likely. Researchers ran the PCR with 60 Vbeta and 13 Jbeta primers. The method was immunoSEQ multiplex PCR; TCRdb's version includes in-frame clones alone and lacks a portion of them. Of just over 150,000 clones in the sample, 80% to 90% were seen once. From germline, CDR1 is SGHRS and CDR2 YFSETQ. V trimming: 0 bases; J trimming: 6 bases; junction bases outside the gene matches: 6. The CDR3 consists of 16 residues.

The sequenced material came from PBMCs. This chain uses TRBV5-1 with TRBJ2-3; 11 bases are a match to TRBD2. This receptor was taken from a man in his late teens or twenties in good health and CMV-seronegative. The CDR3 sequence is CASSLVGLAGVDTQYF. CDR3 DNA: TGCGCCAGCAGCTTGGTAGGACTAGCGGGTGTTGATACGCAGTATTTT.